These 29 T cell receptor beta chains originate from one sample sequenced in a study of PD-1 blockade in classical Hodgkin lymphoma. Time point given: cycle 4 day 1 (C4D1), after less than 7 weeks of nivolumab. Each patient relapsed following autologous stem cell transplantation, and prior brentuximab vedotin exposure differed. Here immunoSEQ multiplex PCR was the method, and the copy in TCRdb shows in-frame clones only, minus some. The repertoire holds around 60,000 clones, with around 90% as singletons. Sample: peripheral blood mononuclear cells (PBMCs), taken before the fourth cycle of nivolumab. These receptors all stem from a human donor with classical Hodgkin lymphoma.

The CDR3 bases are TGTGCCTGGAGTGTAGGGGAGGGATTTGTGTATGGCTACACCTTC. Protein sequence: CAWSVGEGFVYGYTF. The gene calls are TRBV30 and TRBJ1-2; tentative D call: TRBD1 (5 bases). The V and J ends lost 0 bases and 5 bases respectively, with 16 bases between them. The CDR3 is 15 residues long. Germline-derived CDR1 and CDR2 are GTSNPN and SVGIG (reference sequence).

J is TRBJ1-1 and V is TRBV5-1; D ambiguous. From germline, CDR1 is SGHRS and CDR2 YFSETQ. The CDR3 length is 14 residues. The V gene lost 0 bases and the J gene lost 6 bases, with 12 bases spanning the gap. The CDR3 DNA reads as TGCGCCAGCAGCTTGGGTGGGGAGGGTTCTGAAGCTTTCTTT. It is translated as CASSLGGEGSEAFF.

This sequence joins TRBV29-1 and TRBJ2-7, with 12 bases aligning to TRBD1. This CDR3 spans 14 amino acids. The V gene's germline CDR1 is SQVTM and CDR2 ANQGSEA. V was clipped by 5 bases and J by 4 bases; unmatched bases: 6. The CDR3 spells CSVLGDRGRYEQYF. The CDR3 DNA is TGCAGCGTTCTTGGGGACAGGGGGCGGTACGAGCAGTACTTC.

The chain has TRBV6-5 and TRBJ1-1, with D unclear. Trimming shortened V by 6 bases and J by 4 bases, and 6 bases separated the two germline ends. The CDR3 has 11 residues. CDR1 and CDR2 (germline): MNHEY, SVGAGI. This CDR3 is CASRVGTEAFF. As DNA, the CDR3 is TGTGCCAGCAGGGTCGGCACTGAAGCTTTCTTT.

The chain is built from TRBV6-5 and TRBJ1-3; 7 bases line up with TRBD1. Trimming cost V 5 bases and J 6 bases; bases outside gene matches: 10. This CDR3 contains 15 residues. Germline CDR1 reads MNHEY; CDR2 reads SVGAGI. CDR3 nucleotides: TGTGCCAGCAGTACGGGACAGAGAAGACAAAACACCATATATTTT. Encoded protein: CASSTGQRRQNTIYF.

The CDR3 coding sequence is TGCAGCGTTGAACTGGGGACTGGGACATCTAGCACAGATACGCAGTATTTT. Protein sequence: CSVELGTGTSSTDTQYF. The V call is TRBV29-1, the J call TRBJ2-3; the D call may be TRBD1 or TRBD2 (6 bases each). V lost 2 bases, J lost 0 bases, and 18 bases lay in between. The germline V gene encodes CDR1 SQVTM and CDR2 ANQGSEA. The CDR3 is 17 residues long.

This clone was observed a handful of times. The chain recombines TRBV2 with TRBJ1-1, with D unresolved. CDR1 is SNHLY and CDR2 is FYNNEI in the germline V gene. The CDR3 totals 13 residues. Trimming pared 4 bases from V and 3 bases from J, leaving 9 bases between. DNA for the CDR3: TGTGCCAGCAGTGCGTGGAGGGACACTGAAGCTTTCTTT. Residues: CASSAWRDTEAFF.

A single count supports this clone. J is TRBJ2-2 and V is TRBV29-1; tentatively, D is TRBD1 (6 bases). Germline CDR1 SQVTM, CDR2 ANQGSEA. The CDR3 is 13 amino acids. The germline V and J ends were trimmed by 4 bases and 6 bases, with 12 bases remaining between them. CDR3 residues: CSVGAGVPGELFF. In nucleotides, the CDR3 is TGCAGCGTTGGGGCAGGGGTTCCCGGGGAGCTGTTTTTT.

This clone was counted only a few times. CDR3 amino acids: CASSRTKNEKLFF. The CDR3 region has the DNA TGTGCCAGCAGCCGGACAAAAAATGAAAAACTGTTTTTT. The rearrangement links TRBV14 to TRBJ1-4, with D tentatively TRBD1 (5 bases). Germline CDR1 and CDR2: SGHDN and FVKESK. CDR3 length equals 13 residues. V was trimmed by 4 bases and J by 5 bases, leaving 8 bases between them. Drawing the rest from reference TRBV14 and TRBJ1-4, the complete variable domain is EAGVTQFPSHSVIEKGQTVTLRCDPISGHDNLYWYRRVMGKEIKFLLHFVKESKQDESGMPNNRFLAERTGGTYSTLKVQPAELEDSGVYFCASSRTKNEKLFFGSGTQLSVL.

The chain uses TRBV5-5 and TRBJ1-1; D unclear. V lost 1 base to trimming and J lost 5 bases, with 6 bases between them. The CDR3 sequence is 12 residues long. CDR1 and CDR2 (germline): SGHKS, YYEKEE (reference sequence). CDR3 amino acids: CASSLRGTEAFF. The CDR3 DNA sequence: TGTGCCAGCAGCTTGAGAGGGACTGAAGCTTTCTTT.

The V call is TRBV6-4, the J call TRBJ1-1; TRBD1 might be the D (5 bases). Germline-derived CDR1 and CDR2 are MRHNA and SNTAGT. The CDR3 has 15 amino acids. V was cut by 7 bases and J by 1 base, with 16 bases left in between. The CDR3 spells CASKEVEGENTEAFF. The CDR3 nucleotides read TGTGCCAGCAAGGAGGTCGAAGGGGAGAACACTGAAGCTTTCTTT.

The V call is TRBV25-1, the J call TRBJ1-4, with 7 bases identical to TRBD1. J was trimmed by 5 bases and V by 8 bases; bases with no gene match: 11. This CDR3 contains 15 residues. Germline-derived CDR1 and CDR2 are MGHDK and SYGVNS. CDR3 sequence: CASGQAHALNEKLFF. DNA of the CDR3: TGTGCCAGCGGACAGGCCCACGCTTTAAATGAAAAACTGTTTTTT.

The genes are TRBV6-1 and TRBJ2-2, with 7 bases identical to TRBD1. CDR1 MNHNS and CDR2 SASEGT come from the germline V gene. With V trimmed by 8 bases and J by 1 base, 4 bases remained unmatched. CDR3 length: 14 amino acids. In nucleotides, the CDR3 is TGTGCCAGCGGGGGACAGAGGAACACCGGGGAGCTGTTTTTT. It translates to CASGGQRNTGELFF.

This clone occurred once. This chain uses TRBV10-1 with TRBJ2-2, with a weak D call TRBD2 (5 bases). CDR3 length: 14 amino acids. The V and J ends lost 4 bases and 3 bases respectively, with 9 bases between them. Germline lookup yields CDR1 WNHNN and CDR2 SYGVQD (reference sequence). The DNA of the CDR3 is TGCGCCAGCAGTGCCCTAGCATACACCGGGGAGCTGTTTTTT. Translation: CASSALAYTGELFF.

The V gene is TRBV10-3, the J gene TRBJ1-1; no definite D call. CDR1 and CDR2 (germline): ENHRY, SYGVKD. This CDR3 region has 13 residues. Trimming stripped 0 bases from V and 5 bases from J, with 7 bases between. CDR3 DNA: TGTGCCATCAGTGAGTCTAGACCAACTGAAGCTTTCTTT. Translation gives CAISESRPTEAFF.

The chain couples TRBV5-1 to TRBJ1-1; D is perhaps TRBD1 (6 bases). The V end lost 5 bases, the J end lost 5 bases, and 16 bases lay between the germline ends. This CDR3 is built from 14 residues. Per germline, CDR1 SGHRS and CDR2 YFSETQ. The CDR3 is CASRQGGVGTEAFF. The CDR3 DNA sequence: TGCGCCAGCAGACAGGGAGGTGTAGGAACTGAAGCTTTCTTT.

The chain is built from TRBV4-1 and TRBJ1-2, with 8 bases that match TRBD1. CDR1 is MGHRA and CDR2 is YSYEKL in the germline V gene. CDR3 size: 13 residues. After removal of 1 base from V and 6 bases from J, the junction contained 1 base not matched to a gene. CDR3 nucleotides: TGCGCCAGCAGCCAAGTACAGGGGGATGGCTACACCTTC. Protein: CASSQVQGDGYTF.

About this clone: One end of the junction varies from germline; a read error may be responsible. The chain couples TRBV4-1 to TRBJ2-7; a weak D match, TRBD1 (6 bases). The CDR3 length is 11 residues. Germline-derived CDR1 and CDR2 are MGHRA and YSYEKL. The CDR3 nucleotides are TGCGCCAGCAGCCACAGACAGGTCCTATTCTTC. This codes for CASSHRQVLFF.

V is TRBV5-4 and J is TRBJ2-2; tentatively, D is TRBD2 (5 bases). The CDR3 length is 11 residues. V lost 2 bases to trimming and J lost 9 bases, with 5 bases between them. From germline, CDR1 is SGHNT and CDR2 YYREEE (reference sequence). The CDR3, as DNA: TGTGCCAGCAGCTTCGGGAGGGAGCTGTTTTTT. Protein: CASSFGRELFF.

This rearrangement joins TRBV4-2 to TRBJ1-1; D perhaps matches TRBD1 (5 bases). CDR3 length: 13 residues. Germline CDR1 is LGHNA and CDR2 is YNFKEQ. V was cut by 4 bases and J by 5 bases, with 11 bases left in between. CDR3 bases: TGTGCCAGCAGCCCGCAAGGGGAGACTGAAGCTTTCTTT. It translates to CASSPQGETEAFF.

The chain is built from TRBV7-4 and TRBJ2-7; D is ambiguous. Deletions cut 5 bases from V and 5 bases from J, with 19 bases between. Per the germline V gene, CDR1 is SGHVT and CDR2 is SQSDAQ. The CDR3 sequence is 15 residues long. The CDR3: CASSISLGRGDEQYF. DNA for the CDR3: TGTGCCAGCAGCATTAGTTTAGGCCGAGGCGACGAGCAGTACTTC.

The V gene is TRBV5-6, the J gene TRBJ2-3; no clear D gene. Trimming cost V 0 bases and J 4 bases, with 3 bases left between them. The germline V gene has CDR1 SGHDT and CDR2 YYEEEE. CDR3 length: 12 amino acids. The CDR3: CASSLVADTQYF. CDR3 sequence (DNA): TGTGCCAGCAGCTTGGTCGCAGATACGCAGTATTTT.

The chain combines TRBV5-1 with TRBJ1-6; a possible D gene is TRBD1 (5 bases). V gave up 0 bases and J gave up 4 bases, with 14 bases separating them. Germline V CDR1 and CDR2: SGHRS, YFSETQ. This CDR3 region has 17 residues. The CDR3 sequence: CASSLVLSGEYNSPLHF. The DNA for the CDR3 is TGCGCCAGCAGCTTGGTTCTGTCGGGGGAATATAATTCACCCCTCCACTTT.

This chain joins TRBV2 and TRBJ1-6, with D unclear. V dropped 3 bases and J dropped 5 bases, with 11 bases sitting between them. CDR3 length equals 15 residues. Per the germline V gene, CDR1 is SNHLY and CDR2 is FYNNEI. CDR3 amino acids: CASSEWNKDNSPLHF. In DNA form, the CDR3 reads TGTGCCAGCAGTGAGTGGAACAAGGATAATTCACCCCTCCACTTT.

The V call is TRBV19, the J call TRBJ2-7; 8 bases map to TRBD1. Germline lookup yields CDR1 LNHDA and CDR2 SQIVND (reference sequence). V shed 5 bases, J shed 3 bases, and the junction held 3 bases outside the gene matches. The CDR3 length is 13 residues. This CDR3 reads CASSRTGYYEQYF. For the CDR3, the DNA is TGTGCCAGTAGTCGGACAGGGTACTACGAGCAGTACTTC.

The chain couples TRBV27 to TRBJ1-3; D unresolved. This CDR3 contains 15 residues. CDR1 MNHEY and CDR2 SMNVEV come from the germline V gene (reference sequence). The germline V and J ends were trimmed by 0 bases and 3 bases, with 9 bases remaining between them. The CDR3 DNA is TGTGCCAGCAGTTTATCACGGGGTTATGGAAACACCATATATTTT. Encoded protein: CASSLSRGYGNTIYF.

CDR3 nucleotides: TGTGCCAGCAGCTTAGCGCGACTAGCGGTCACAGATACGCAGTATTTT. Protein sequence: CASSLARLAVTDTQYF. This chain connects TRBV7-8 to TRBJ2-3; 9 bases agree with TRBD2. The CDR3 length is 16 residues. The V segment lost 0 bases and the J segment 2 bases; nucleotides outside the gene matches: 3. From germline, CDR1 is SGHVS and CDR2 FQNEAQ.

The genes are TRBV7-9 and TRBJ1-6; D is perhaps TRBD1 (5 bases). Germline loops: CDR1 SEHNR, CDR2 FQNEAQ (reference sequence). The CDR3 covers 14 residues. V was trimmed by 1 base and J by 6 bases, leaving 7 bases between them. The CDR3, as DNA: TGTGCCAGCAGCTTAGGAGGGACTAATTCACCCCTCCACTTT. The encoded protein is CASSLGGTNSPLHF. Full variable domain (missing parts from reference TRBV7-9 and TRBJ1-6): DTGVSQNPRHKITKRGQNVTFRCDPISEHNRLYWYRQTLGQGPEFLTYFQNEAQLEKSRLLSDRFSAERPKGSFSTLEIQRTEQGDSAMYLCASSLGGTNSPLHFGNGTRLTVT.

The CDR3: CASSLGHAMNTEAFF. The CDR3 DNA reads TGTGCCAGCAGCTTGGGCCATGCAATGAACACTGAAGCTTTCTTT. V gene TRBV5-4 combines with J gene TRBJ1-1; D is uncertain. Looked up from germline, CDR1 is SGHNT and CDR2 is YYREEE (reference sequence). The germline V and J ends were trimmed by 0 bases and 0 bases, with 9 bases remaining between them. The CDR3 length is 15 residues.